Here is one TCR beta chain with its context. As handled by the study authors: By means of reference gene primer amplification, nucleated cell counts were estimated. Measured with immunoSEQ multiplex PCR; TCRdb has only the in-frame clones, and not every one. V and J calls and clone size are those listed in that table; D and trimming were worked out from the DNA. The table records 80,000 to 100,000 clones, about three quarters of them present only once. This specimen belongs to a study of blood T cell repertoires in COVID-19. Study as a whole: Both acute and convalescent COVID-19 samples were obtained from the United States, Italy and Spain. PBMCs, B-cell-depleted T cells, or T cells provided the cDNA or gDNA that made up the material.

From germline, CDR1 is SGHTA and CDR2 FQGTGA. V lost 2 bases to trimming and J lost 4 bases; unmatched junction nucleotides: 7. The CDR3 spans 16 residues. This sequence originates from a man over 45 who had recovered from COVID-19. J is TRBJ2-2 and V is TRBV7-3; TRBD1 matches 7 bases. Sequencing input: peripheral blood. Written as DNA, the CDR3 is TGTGCCAGCAGCTTATTCACAGGGGACGGCACCGGGGAGCTGTTTTTT. It is translated as CASSLFTGDGTGELFF.